The 19 T cell receptor beta chains below were found in one sample sequenced in a study of radiation and T cells in renal cell carcinoma. Treatment here: treatment-naive control, cytoreductive nephrectomy. The repertoire was sequenced with immunoSEQ multiplex PCR; TCRdb's copy has only in-frame clones and lacks some. There are roughly 18,000 clones in the sample; roughly three fifths occur only once, and roughly 30% lies in the top ten. The starting material was tumor tissue, obtained from a patient whose treatment was nephrectomy without radiotherapy. Every receptor here comes from a man aged 50 to 59 with renal cell carcinoma.

This clone was detected only once. This CDR3 reads CASSLSAGGSNSPLHF. DNA of the CDR3: TGTGCCAGCAGCTTGTCGGCAGGGGGTTCTAATTCACCCCTCCACTTT. The chain links TRBV5-8 to TRBJ1-6, with TRBD1 matching over 7 bases. CDR1 SGHTS and CDR2 YDEGEE come from the germline V gene. This CDR3 has 16 residues. Losses at the gene ends were 1 base for V and 6 bases for J; bases not matched to a gene: 7.

The chain is built from TRBV29-1 and TRBJ2-5, with 12 bases that match TRBD1. V shed 7 bases, J shed 1 base, and the junction held 4 bases outside the gene matches. Germline values: CDR1 SQVTM, CDR2 ANQGSEA. The CDR3 has 14 amino acids. CDR3 DNA sequence: TGCAGCGCCGGGGACAGGGGGCTCCAAGAGACCCAGTACTTC. Its translation is CSAGDRGLQETQYF.

This clone was observed a few times. This chain's CDR3 is CASSQTPGTSDYEQYF. CDR3 DNA sequence: TGCGCCAGCAGCCAAACCCCCGGGACTAGCGATTACGAGCAGTACTTC. The chain employs TRBV4-1 and TRBJ2-7, with 10 bases that match TRBD2. V shed 2 bases and J 4 bases; nucleotides not matched to a gene: 8. From germline, CDR1 is MGHRA and CDR2 YSYEKL. The CDR3 consists of 16 residues.

This clone was counted ten times or more. The gene calls are TRBV5-1 and TRBJ2-1, with 12 bases matching TRBD2. The CDR3 loop spans 15 amino acids. Germline-derived CDR1 and CDR2 are SGHRS and YFSETQ. Losses at the gene ends were 3 bases for V and 4 bases for J; bases not matched to a gene: 2. The CDR3 sequence: CASSSGLAGYNEQFF. DNA of the CDR3: TGCGCCAGCAGCTCTGGACTAGCGGGGTACAATGAGCAGTTCTTC.

The sample holds a few counts of this clone. This chain links TRBV6-1 with TRBJ2-7, with 7 positions matching TRBD2. The CDR3 loop spans 13 amino acids. Germline-derived CDR1 and CDR2 are MNHNS and SASEGT. J gave up 2 bases and V 2 bases, and 0 bases lay outside the gene matches. CDR3 sequence (DNA): TGTGCCAGCAGTGAACTAGCGGCCTACGAGCAGTACTTC. Translating gives CASSELAAYEQYF.

This clone was detected once. The rearrangement joins TRBV27 to TRBJ2-3; TRBD1 is a possible D gene (6 bases). Germline CDR1 is MNHEY and CDR2 is SMNVEV (reference sequence). Trimming removed 5 bases at V and 13 bases at J, with 13 bases between. This CDR3 comprises 11 residues. In nucleotides, the CDR3 is TGTGCCAGCAGTACAGGGAATATCGAGTATTTT. Protein product: CASSTGNIEYF.

J is TRBJ2-7 and V is TRBV6-5; TRBD1 agrees at 7 bases. Trimming cost V 6 bases and J 6 bases; bases outside gene matches: 11. This CDR3 has 14 amino acids. Germline loops: CDR1 MNHEY, CDR2 SVGAGI. The CDR3 nucleotides are TGTGCCAGCAGACCAACCGACAGGGATGGCGAGCAGTACTTC. Amino acids: CASRPTDRDGEQYF.

This clone has only a few counts. The chain joins TRBV4-1 to TRBJ1-4, with D maybe TRBD1 (6 bases). V lost 0 bases to trimming and J lost 6 bases, with 17 bases between them. The germline V gene encodes CDR1 MGHRA and CDR2 YSYEKL. The CDR3 runs 17 residues. DNA for the CDR3: TGCGCCAGCAGCCAAGATGCAACGGGGGCGGGGGATGAAAAACTGTTTTTT. This gives the protein CASSQDATGAGDEKLFF.

The J gene is TRBJ1-3, the V gene TRBV7-8; a weak D match, TRBD1 (5 bases). The CDR3 contains 17 residues. Germline V gene data show CDR1 as SGHVS and CDR2 as FQNEAQ. With 0 bases removed from V and 0 bases from J, the gap between germline ends came to 12 bases. As DNA, the CDR3 is TGTGCCAGCAGCTTAGCGTTGAGGGGTAGCTCTGGAAACACCATATATTTT. Translating gives CASSLALRGSSGNTIYF.

This clone has only a few counts. The rearrangement links TRBV9 to TRBJ1-1; D is unresolved. V lost 6 bases to trimming and J lost 2 bases, with 17 bases between them. There are 15 residues in the CDR3. CDR1 is SGDLS and CDR2 is YYNGEE in the germline V gene. The CDR3 nucleotides read TGTGCCAGCAACCCGTTCGGCGCAGTTAACACTGAAGCTTTCTTT. Its translation is CASNPFGAVNTEAFF.

The chain joins TRBV4-3 to TRBJ2-7; D unresolved. Germline lookup yields CDR1 LGHNA and CDR2 YSLEER. The CDR3 totals 15 residues. V lost 0 bases and J 3 bases, leaving 12 bases between the germline ends. DNA of the CDR3: TGCGCCAGCAGCCAAGATTTCGCTCTACTCTACGAGCAGTACTTC. Translation: CASSQDFALLYEQYF.

This clone was observed a handful of times. The rearrangement links TRBV7-9 to TRBJ2-3; D possibly corresponds to TRBD2 (5 bases). Germline loops: CDR1 SEHNR, CDR2 FQNEAQ (reference sequence). V dropped 2 bases and J dropped 4 bases, with 10 bases sitting between them. This CDR3 has 14 amino acids. CDR3 in DNA: TGTGCCAGCAGCTTACGTGTCGGGGCAGATACGCAGTATTTT. Its translation is CASSLRVGADTQYF.

CDR3 sequence reads: CASSVTSATSYNEQFF. The CDR3 DNA sequence: TGTGCCAGCAGCGTAACAAGCGCTACCTCCTACAATGAGCAGTTCTTC. V is TRBV9 and J is TRBJ2-1; D unclear. The V gene's germline CDR1 is SGDLS and CDR2 YYNGEE. Trimming pared 1 base from V and 0 bases from J, leaving 11 bases between. The CDR3 is 16 residues long.

This clone was found once. The chain carries TRBV6-6 and TRBJ1-2; D is unresolved. Trimming took off 6 bases at V and 0 bases at J, with 14 bases between the two ends. The CDR3 sequence is 15 residues long. In germline, CDR1 is MNHNY, CDR2 SVGAGI (reference sequence). CDR3 residues: CASSRTEGANYGYTF. CDR3 nucleotide sequence: TGTGCCAGCAGCCGGACGGAGGGAGCTAACTATGGCTACACCTTC.

This clone turned up a few times. The chain uses TRBV7-2 and TRBJ2-1; D is possibly TRBD2 (5 bases). The germline V gene encodes CDR1 SGHTA and CDR2 FQGNSA. The CDR3 covers 15 residues. V was cut by 5 bases and J by 7 bases, with 18 bases left in between. The CDR3 nucleotides are TGTGCCAGCAGCATCGAGCTGGGAGCAGCGAATGAGCAGTTCTTC. Its translation: CASSIELGAANEQFF.

The chain links TRBV9 to TRBJ1-5; D unresolved. The V end was cut by 0 bases, the J end by 5 bases, with 9 bases between. The germline gives CDR1 SGDLS, CDR2 YYNGEE. CDR3 length equals 14 residues. This CDR3 reads CASSVGTDDQPQHF. The CDR3 region has the DNA TGTGCCAGCAGCGTAGGGACGGATGATCAGCCCCAGCATTTT.

The rearrangement uses TRBV2 and TRBJ2-5, with no clear D. V was shortened by 7 bases and J by 3 bases, with 12 bases between the two germline ends. CDR1 is SNHLY, CDR2 FYNNEI, per germline. The CDR3 totals 13 residues. DNA of the CDR3: TGTGCCAGCACCCCGACTGACAAAGAGACCCAGTACTTC. Its protein is CASTPTDKETQYF.

V gene TRBV10-3 combines with J gene TRBJ1-2, with D perhaps TRBD1 (6 bases). V lost 3 bases and J lost 5, with 7 bases in between. The CDR3 covers 12 residues. Germline assignment: CDR1 ENHRY and CDR2 SYGVKD. The CDR3 here is CAISEGGYGYTF. Here the CDR3 DNA reads TGTGCCATCAGTGAAGGGGGGTATGGCTACACCTTC.

The J gene is TRBJ2-4, the V gene TRBV27, with TRBD1 matching 9 bases. With V trimmed by 3 bases and J by 0 bases, 21 bases remained unmatched. CDR3 length: 22 residues. Germline V CDR1 and CDR2: MNHEY, SMNVEV (reference sequence). The CDR3 loop is CASSFLYPHRGQGGLAKNIQYF. The CDR3 region has the DNA TGTGCCAGCAGTTTCCTATATCCGCATCGGGGACAGGGTGGGCTAGCCAAAAACATTCAGTACTTC.